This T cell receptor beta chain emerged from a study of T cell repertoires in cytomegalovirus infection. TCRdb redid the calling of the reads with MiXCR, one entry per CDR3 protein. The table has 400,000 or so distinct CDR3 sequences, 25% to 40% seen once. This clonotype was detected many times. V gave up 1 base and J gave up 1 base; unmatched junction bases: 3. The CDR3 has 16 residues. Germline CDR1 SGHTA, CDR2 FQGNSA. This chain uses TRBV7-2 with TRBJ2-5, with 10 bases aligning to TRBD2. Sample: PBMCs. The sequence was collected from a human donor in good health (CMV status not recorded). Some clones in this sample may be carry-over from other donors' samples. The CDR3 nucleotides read TGTGCCAGCAGCTTAGGGCTAGCGGGGGCCCAAGAGACCCAGTACTTC. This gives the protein CASSLGLAGAQETQYF.